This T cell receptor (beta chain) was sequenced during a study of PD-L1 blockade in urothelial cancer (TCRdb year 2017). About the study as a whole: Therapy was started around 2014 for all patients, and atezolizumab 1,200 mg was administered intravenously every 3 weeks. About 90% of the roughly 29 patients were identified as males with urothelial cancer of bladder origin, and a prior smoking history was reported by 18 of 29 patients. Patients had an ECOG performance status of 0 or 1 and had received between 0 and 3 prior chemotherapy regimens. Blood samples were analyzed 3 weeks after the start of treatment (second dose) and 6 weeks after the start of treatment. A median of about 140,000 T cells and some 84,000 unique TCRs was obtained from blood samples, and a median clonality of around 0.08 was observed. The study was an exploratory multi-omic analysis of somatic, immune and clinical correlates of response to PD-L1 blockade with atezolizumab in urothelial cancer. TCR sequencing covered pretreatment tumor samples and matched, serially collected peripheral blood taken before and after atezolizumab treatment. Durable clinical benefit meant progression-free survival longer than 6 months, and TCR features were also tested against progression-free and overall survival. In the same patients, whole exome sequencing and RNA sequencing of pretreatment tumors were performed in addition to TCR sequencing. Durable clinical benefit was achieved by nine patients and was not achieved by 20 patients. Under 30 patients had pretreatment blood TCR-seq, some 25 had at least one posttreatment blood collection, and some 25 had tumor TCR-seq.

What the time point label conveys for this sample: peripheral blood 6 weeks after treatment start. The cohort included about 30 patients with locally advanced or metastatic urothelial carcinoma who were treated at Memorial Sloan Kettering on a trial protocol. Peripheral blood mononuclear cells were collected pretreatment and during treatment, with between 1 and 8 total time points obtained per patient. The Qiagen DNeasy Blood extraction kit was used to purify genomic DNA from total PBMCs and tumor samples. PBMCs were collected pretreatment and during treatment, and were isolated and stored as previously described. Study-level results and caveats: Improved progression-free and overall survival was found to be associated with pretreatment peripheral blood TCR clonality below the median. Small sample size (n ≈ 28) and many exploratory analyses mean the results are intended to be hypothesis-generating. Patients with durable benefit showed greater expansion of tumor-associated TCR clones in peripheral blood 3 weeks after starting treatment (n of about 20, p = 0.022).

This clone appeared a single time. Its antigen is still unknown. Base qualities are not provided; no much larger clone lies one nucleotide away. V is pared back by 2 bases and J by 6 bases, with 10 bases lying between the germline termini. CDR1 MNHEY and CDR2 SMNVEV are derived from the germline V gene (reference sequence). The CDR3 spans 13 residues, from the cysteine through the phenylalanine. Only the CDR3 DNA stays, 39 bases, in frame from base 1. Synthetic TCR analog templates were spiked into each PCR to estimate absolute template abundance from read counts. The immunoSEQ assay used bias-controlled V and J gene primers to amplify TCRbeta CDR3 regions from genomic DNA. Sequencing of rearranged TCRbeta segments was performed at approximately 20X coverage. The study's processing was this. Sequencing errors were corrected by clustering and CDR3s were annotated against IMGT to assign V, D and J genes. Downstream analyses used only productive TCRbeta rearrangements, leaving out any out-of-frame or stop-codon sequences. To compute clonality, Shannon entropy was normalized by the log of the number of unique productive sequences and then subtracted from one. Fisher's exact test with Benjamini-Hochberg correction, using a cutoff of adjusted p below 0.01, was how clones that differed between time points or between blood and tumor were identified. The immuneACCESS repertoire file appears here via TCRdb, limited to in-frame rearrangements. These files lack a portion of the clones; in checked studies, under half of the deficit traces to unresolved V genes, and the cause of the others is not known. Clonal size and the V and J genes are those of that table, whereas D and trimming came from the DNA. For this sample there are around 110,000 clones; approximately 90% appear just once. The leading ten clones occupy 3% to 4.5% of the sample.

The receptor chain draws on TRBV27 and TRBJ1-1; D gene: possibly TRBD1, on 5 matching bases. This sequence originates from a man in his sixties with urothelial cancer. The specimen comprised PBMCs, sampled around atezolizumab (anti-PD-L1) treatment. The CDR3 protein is CASSLRGYAEAFF. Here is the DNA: TGTGCCAGCAGTTTAAGGGGTTACGCTGAAGCTTTCTTT.